The next 14 T cell receptor beta chains were all read from a single sample in a study of T cells in Graves' hyperthyroidism and ophthalmopathy. TCR beta CDR3 regions were amplified from RNA. First-round RT-PCR of the TCR CDR3 relied on the HTBI primer set. TCRdb independently ran MiXCR on the multiplex PCR reads; one entry per CDR3 protein. The table records 350,000 to 400,000 distinct CDR3 sequences, 15% of them present only once. The sample consisted of blood. The receptors derive from a woman aged 25 to 39 with Graves' hyperthyroidism.

The chain couples TRBV11-2 to TRBJ2-7; 8 nucleotides agree with TRBD2. The CDR3 has 14 amino acids. From germline, CDR1 is SGHAT and CDR2 FQNNGV. With 5 bases clipped from V and 5 bases from J, the junction kept 8 bases outside the gene matches. Here the CDR3 DNA reads TGTGCCAGCAGCCCCATGCGGGGGGCTAACGAGCAGTACTTC. It is translated as CASSPMRGANEQYF. Using reference TRBV11-2 and TRBJ2-7 for the parts outside the CDR3, the full variable domain is EAGVAQSPRYKIIEKRQSVAFWCNPISGHATLYWYQQILGQGPKLLIQFQNNGVVDDSQLPKDRFSAERLKGVDSTLKIQPAKLEDSAVYLCASSPMRGANEQYFGPGTRLTVT.

A remark on this clonotype: A much larger clone is a single base away; this may be a read error. V usage is TRBV5-1 and J usage is TRBJ2-7, with 8 bases lining up with TRBD2. V lost 7 bases and J lost 6; bases outside the gene matches: 21. Germline assignment: CDR1 SGHRS and CDR2 YFSETQ. This CDR3 has 17 residues. This CDR3 is CASCWRGVAGLLSEQYF. Here the CDR3 DNA reads TGCGCCAGCTGCTGGAGGGGGGTAGCGGGATTACTTTCCGAGCAGTACTTC.

This clonotype appeared many times. The chain is built from TRBV28 and TRBJ2-7, with 7 nucleotides matching TRBD1. CDR1 and CDR2 from the germline V gene are MDHEN and SYDVKM. Unmatched junction bases numbered 12, after V lost 7 bases and J lost 0 bases. This CDR3 region has 16 residues. Here the CDR3 DNA reads TGTGCCAGCAAACAGAAGGCCGGGACAGTCTCCTACGAGCAGTACTTC. Its translation is CASKQKAGTVSYEQYF. The full variable domain, with the rest looked up from reference TRBV28 and TRBJ2-7, is DVKVTQSSRYLVKRTGEKVFLECVQDMDHENMFWYRQDPGLGLRLIYFSYDVKMKEKGDIPEGYSVSREKKERFSLILESASTNQTSMYLCASKQKAGTVSYEQYFGPGTRLTVT.

This clonotype was counted many times. The genes are TRBV11-2 and TRBJ2-7; 13 bases map to TRBD2. Per the germline V gene, CDR1 is SGHAT and CDR2 is FQNNGV. The CDR3 extends over 15 amino acids. Unmatched junction bases numbered 2, after V lost 5 bases and J lost 1 base. The CDR3 here is CASSLGLAGSYEQYF. The CDR3 DNA reads TGTGCCAGCAGCCTGGGACTAGCGGGATCCTACGAGCAGTACTTC.

This CDR3 reads CSAPGRAYAEQYF. The CDR3 region has the DNA TGCAGTGCTCCGGGGAGGGCTTATGCCGAGCAGTACTTC. V usage is TRBV20-1 and J usage is TRBJ2-7; TRBD2 matches 7 bases. Germline assignment: CDR1 DFQATT and CDR2 SNEGSKA (reference sequence). Unmatched junction bases numbered 10, after V lost 5 bases and J lost 6 bases. CDR3 length: 13 amino acids.

This clonotype appeared many times. The chain uses TRBV28 and TRBJ1-2; D is perhaps TRBD1 (5 bases). From germline, CDR1 is MDHEN and CDR2 SYDVKM. Between the trimmed V and J ends, which lost 5 bases and 4 bases, there was a span of 14 bases. The CDR3 covers 14 residues. CDR3 sequence (DNA): TGTGCCAGCAGTACTACAGGCGCACGCTATGGCTACACCTTC. Protein sequence: CASSTTGARYGYTF.

Ten or more counts support this clonotype. The chain recombines TRBV20-1 with TRBJ2-7; 7 nucleotides line up with TRBD1. The CDR3 loop spans 16 amino acids. V dropped 3 bases and J dropped 2; count of bases not matched to a gene: 13. Germline CDR1 is DFQATT and CDR2 is SNEGSKA (reference sequence). CDR3 sequence: CSARDIAPGTAYEQYF. The CDR3 bases are TGCAGTGCTAGGGACATCGCGCCCGGGACAGCCTACGAGCAGTACTTC.

This clonotype was seen repeatedly, ten times or more. One end of the junction does not line up with germline, which may come from a read error. This chain connects TRBV2 to TRBJ2-3; 15 nucleotides agree with TRBD2. From germline, CDR1 is SNHLY and CDR2 FYNNEI. This CDR3 comprises 19 residues. The CDR3 DNA reads TGTGCCAGCAGAGAAGAACCGGGACTAGCGGGAGGTTCGCCAGATACGCAGTATTTT. Protein: CASREEPGLAGGSPDTQYF.

This clonotype was observed many times. The V and J genes are TRBV30 and TRBJ2-1; possibly TRBD1 or TRBD2 for D (5 bases each). Germline assignment: CDR1 GTSNPN and CDR2 SVGIG (reference sequence). V was trimmed by 2 bases and J by 5 bases, leaving 16 bases between them. The CDR3 has 15 residues. CDR3 sequence reads: CAWSRLGAANNEQFF. DNA of the CDR3: TGTGCCTGGAGTAGACTCGGGGCAGCAAACAATGAGCAGTTCTTC.

J is TRBJ1-5 and V is TRBV4-2; 7 nucleotides agree with TRBD1. Per the germline V gene, CDR1 is LGHNA and CDR2 is YNFKEQ. V gave up 0 bases and J gave up 7 bases; unmatched junction bases: 12. The CDR3 runs to 17 residues. Here the CDR3 reads CASSQDGTAGGLQPQHF. Here the CDR3 DNA reads TGTGCCAGCAGCCAAGATGGGACCGCAGGGGGTCTCCAGCCCCAGCATTTT.

This clonotype appeared many times. The chain employs TRBV28 and TRBJ1-2; D possibly corresponds to TRBD1 (6 bases). Germline V gene lookup returns CDR1 MDHEN and CDR2 SYDVKM. The CDR3 loop spans 13 amino acids. V was clipped by 10 bases and J by 0 bases, with 12 bases between them. The CDR3 sequence is CATAGVPNYGYTF. CDR3 coding DNA: TGTGCCACCGCAGGGGTCCCTAACTATGGCTACACCTTC.

This clonotype was seen a handful of times. It may be a read error: a sequence one base away is much more abundant. The chain carries TRBV30 and TRBJ2-4; possibly TRBD2 for D (5 bases). CDR1 is GTSNPN, CDR2 SVGIG, per germline (reference sequence). The ends were cut back, 5 bases at V and 8 bases at J, with 16 bases in the middle. The CDR3 has 13 residues. Written as DNA, the CDR3 is TGTGCCTGGCCATCTAAGCGGTTGGACATTCAGTACTTC. It translates to CAWPSKRLDIQYF.

This clonotype was counted only a few times. The chain employs TRBV27 and TRBJ2-5; the match to TRBD2 covers 13 bases. The CDR3 is 14 residues long. Losses at the gene ends were 8 bases for V and 4 bases for J; bases not matched to a gene: 4. Germline assignment: CDR1 MNHEY and CDR2 SMNVEV (reference sequence). The CDR3 region has the DNA TGTGCCAGCCGACTAGCGGGAGGTGGAGAGACCCAGTACTTC. Protein product: CASRLAGGGETQYF.

Regarding this clonotype: This may come from a read error, since a much larger clone is one base off. The V call is TRBV28, the J call TRBJ2-4; TRBD2 might be the D (5 bases). The V and J ends lost 10 bases and 0 bases respectively, with 22 bases between them. CDR3 length equals 17 residues. CDR1 is MDHEN and CDR2 is SYDVKM in the germline V gene. Here the CDR3 DNA reads TGTGCCAACAGCTTAAGGCTTTTCGGGGTAGCCAAAAACATTCAGTACTTC. Protein: CANSLRLFGVAKNIQYF.